This record concerns one T cell receptor beta chain sequence. The antigen remains undetermined. This record comes from a study of T cell responses to AZD1222 COVID-19 vaccine. Study-level findings and limits: AZD1222 recipients seropositive at baseline numbered only five or six.

Germline CDR1 and CDR2: SEHNR and FQNEAQ (reference sequence). V lost 3 bases and J lost 7; bases outside the gene matches: 8. The CDR3 has 15 amino acids. Assay: immunoSEQ multiplex PCR; the TCRdb copy retains only in-frame clones and omits some. Of roughly 180,000 clones detected, around 94% appear once; the ten largest clones hold more than 1.5%. This chain links TRBV7-9 with TRBJ2-5; TRBD1 agrees at 10 bases. The TCR originated in an adult who received the AZD1222 COVID-19 vaccine. The specimen was peripheral blood, collected 28 days after the second AZD1222 dose. For the CDR3, the DNA is TGTGCCAGCAGCTTGGGAGACAGGGGGCACGGGACCCAGTACTTC. The encoded protein is CASSLGDRGHGTQYF.